Sequencing of this T cell receptor beta chain was carried out in a study of PD-1 blockade in classical Hodgkin lymphoma. Study observations and caveats: Prior therapy or disease activity may underlie the repertoire differences, whose causes remain undefined. There was a significant rise in CD4+ TCR diversity by C4D1, with no such rise for CD8+.

Brentuximab vedotin exposure varied among the patients, all of whom had relapsed after autologous stem cell transplantation. Complete response, partial response or progressive disease made up the best responses. Libraries were prepared by immunoSEQ multiplex PCR; TCRdb keeps only in-frame clonotypes and omits some of them. The sample shows 35,000 to 40,000 clones, 85% to 90% of them seen only once. Concerning this clone: As yet, its antigen is unknown.

Trimming removed 4 bases at V and 4 bases at J, with 14 bases between. Germline V gene data show CDR1 as LNHDA and CDR2 as SQIVND (reference sequence). This CDR3 spans 14 amino acids. The chain uses TRBV19 and TRBJ2-7; TRBD2 is a possible D gene (6 bases). The starting material was peripheral blood mononuclear cells (PBMCs), obtained before the second cycle of nivolumab. This clonotype was obtained from a human donor with classical Hodgkin lymphoma. In nucleotides, the CDR3 is TGTGCCAGTAGTACCTTGGGACTGGATTACGAGCAGTACTTC. It encodes CASSTLGLDYEQYF. The full variable domain, completed using reference TRBV19 and TRBJ2-7, is DGGITQSPKYLFRKEGQNVTLSCEQNLNHDAMYWYRQDPGQGLRLIYYSQIVNDFQKGDIAEGYSVSREKKESFPLTVTSAQKNPTAFYLCASSTLGLDYEQYFGPGTRLTVT.